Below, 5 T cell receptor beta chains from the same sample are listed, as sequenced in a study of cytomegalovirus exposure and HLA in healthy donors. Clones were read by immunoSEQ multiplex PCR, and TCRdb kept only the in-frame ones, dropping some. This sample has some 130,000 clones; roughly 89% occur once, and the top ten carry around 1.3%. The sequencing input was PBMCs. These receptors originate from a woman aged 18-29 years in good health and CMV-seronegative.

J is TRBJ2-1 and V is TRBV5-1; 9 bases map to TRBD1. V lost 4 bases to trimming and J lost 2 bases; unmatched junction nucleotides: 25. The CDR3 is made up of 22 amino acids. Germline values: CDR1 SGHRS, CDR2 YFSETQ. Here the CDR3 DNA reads TGCGCCAGCAGCATTCCCGGGACAGGGAACGAGGCCTTTCTCAATACCTACAATGAGCAGTTCTTC. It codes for CASSIPGTGNEAFLNTYNEQFF.

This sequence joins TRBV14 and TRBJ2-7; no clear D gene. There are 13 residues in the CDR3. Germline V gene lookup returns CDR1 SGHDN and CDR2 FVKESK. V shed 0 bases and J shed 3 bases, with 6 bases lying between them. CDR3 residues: CASSQDIGYEQYF. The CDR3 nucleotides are TGTGCCAGCAGCCAAGATATCGGCTACGAGCAGTACTTC.

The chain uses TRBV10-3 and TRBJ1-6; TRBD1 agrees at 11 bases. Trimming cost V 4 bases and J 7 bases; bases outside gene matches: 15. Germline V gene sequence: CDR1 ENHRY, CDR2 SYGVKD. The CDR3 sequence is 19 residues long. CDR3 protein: CAISVAIADRGQRNSPLHF. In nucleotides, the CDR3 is TGTGCCATCAGTGTTGCCATAGCGGACAGGGGGCAAAGGAATTCACCCCTCCACTTT.

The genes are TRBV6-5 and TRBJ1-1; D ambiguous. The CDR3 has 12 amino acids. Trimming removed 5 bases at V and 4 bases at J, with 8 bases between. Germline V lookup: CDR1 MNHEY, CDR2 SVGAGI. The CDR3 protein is CASSHTPTEAFF. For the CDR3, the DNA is TGTGCCAGCAGTCACACGCCCACTGAAGCTTTCTTT.

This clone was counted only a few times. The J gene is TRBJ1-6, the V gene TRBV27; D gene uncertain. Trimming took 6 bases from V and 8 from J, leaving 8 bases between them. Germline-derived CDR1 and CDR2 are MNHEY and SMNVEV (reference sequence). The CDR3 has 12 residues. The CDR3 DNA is TGTGCCAGCAGCCTCCCCTATTCACCCCTCCACTTT. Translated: CASSLPYSPLHF.